The 11 T cell receptor beta chains reported below all come from one sample, sequenced in a study of T cell responses to AZD1222 COVID-19 vaccine. TCRdb keeps only in-frame clones here, not all; method: immunoSEQ multiplex PCR. Among about 120,000 clones, about 92% were seen once, and the ten largest hold approximately 3%. Material: peripheral blood, obtained on day 0 of AZD1222 vaccination. Receptors originate from an adult in good health.

This clone was seen a handful of times. This chain uses TRBV6-4 with TRBJ2-2; the D gene is possibly TRBD2 (6 bases). Trimming stripped 2 bases from V and 5 bases from J, with 9 bases between. This CDR3 is built from 14 residues. Germline V CDR1 and CDR2: MRHNA, SNTAGT. The chain's CDR3 is CASSDEGTTGELFF. The CDR3 nucleotides read TGTGCCAGCAGTGACGAAGGGACTACCGGGGAGCTGTTTTTT.

The J gene is TRBJ1-2, the V gene TRBV7-9, with 9 bases lining up with TRBD1. From germline, CDR1 is SEHNR and CDR2 FQNEAQ (reference sequence). This CDR3 has 19 amino acids. J gave up 2 bases and V 4 bases, and 17 bases lay outside the gene matches. CDR3: CASSSQSSHPGQGNYGYTF. The CDR3 DNA reads TGTGCCAGCAGCTCCCAAAGCTCCCACCCGGGACAGGGAAACTATGGCTACACCTTC.

The chain combines TRBV19 with TRBJ1-2; 7 bases fit TRBD1. With V trimmed by 8 bases and J by 5 bases, 14 bases remained unmatched. This CDR3 region has 15 residues. CDR1 LNHDA and CDR2 SQIVND come from the germline V gene (reference sequence). CDR3 region: CASGFWGQKLYGYTF. The CDR3 DNA follows: TGTGCCAGTGGGTTCTGGGGACAGAAACTATATGGCTACACCTTC.

The chain joins TRBV19 to TRBJ2-7, with 8 positions matching TRBD1. The CDR3 is made up of 13 amino acids. CDR1 LNHDA and CDR2 SQIVND come from the germline V gene (reference sequence). J gave up 2 bases and V 5 bases, and 2 bases lay outside the gene matches. The CDR3 loop is CASSATGAYEQYF. The CDR3 DNA is TGTGCCAGTAGTGCGACAGGGGCCTACGAGCAGTACTTC.

The chain carries TRBV28 and TRBJ2-1, with TRBD2 identical over 8 bases. Germline CDR1 reads MDHEN; CDR2 reads SYDVKM. V was pared by 7 bases and J by 0 bases, with 26 bases of the junction left unmatched. The CDR3 covers 22 residues. CDR3 sequence (DNA): TGTGCCAGCACTCCAGCTATGGGTTGGGGACTAGTCATTAAGAGCTCCTACAATGAGCAGTTCTTC. Translated, it gives CASTPAMGWGLVIKSSYNEQFF.

The chain combines TRBV18 with TRBJ2-7; possibly TRBD2 for D (6 bases). Germline V lookup: CDR1 KGHSH, CDR2 LQKENI. The CDR3 totals 14 residues. Trimming left V 2 bases short and J 2 bases short, with 10 bases between. CDR3 loop: CASSPMSGPYEQYF. The CDR3 coding sequence is TGTGCCAGCTCACCAATGAGCGGGCCCTACGAGCAGTACTTC.

The chain is built from TRBV4-2 and TRBJ2-7, with D perhaps TRBD1 or TRBD2 (5 bases each). Germline V gene lookup returns CDR1 LGHNA and CDR2 YNFKEQ. This CDR3 is 13 amino acids long. Trimming took off 0 bases at V and 7 bases at J, with 10 bases between the two ends. CDR3 DNA: TGTGCCAGCAGCCAAGATCTCTGGGGGGAGCAGTACTTC. As protein: CASSQDLWGEQYF.

The chain is built from TRBV28 and TRBJ1-5, with unresolved D. The germline V gene has CDR1 MDHEN and CDR2 SYDVKM. The V end was cut by 0 bases, the J end by 3 bases, with 9 bases between. The CDR3 has 15 amino acids. CDR3 sequence: CASSLWDGINQPQHF. The CDR3 DNA is TGTGCCAGCAGTTTATGGGACGGGATCAATCAGCCCCAGCATTTT.

This sequence joins TRBV10-3 and TRBJ1-2; maybe TRBD1 (6 bases). The germline CDR1 and CDR2 sequences are ENHRY and SYGVKD. The CDR3 runs to 13 residues. The CDR3 nucleotides read TGTGCAATTCTCCCCCAACAGGGCTATGGCTACACCTTC. It translates to CAILPQQGYGYTF.

Comment on this clone: One end of the junction varies from germline; a read error may be responsible. The chain has TRBV7-7 and TRBJ2-5; D call uncertain. The CDR3 is made up of 15 amino acids. Germline V gives CDR1 SSHAT, CDR2 FNYEAQ (reference sequence). As DNA, the CDR3 is TGTGCTAGCAGCTTTTACGGTGGAGAGGAAGAGACCCAGTACTTC. It specifies CASSFYGGEEETQYF.

The chain employs TRBV27 and TRBJ2-7; D is unclear. The CDR3 runs 13 residues. Germline CDR1 reads MNHEY; CDR2 reads SMNVEV (reference sequence). Trimming stripped 8 bases from V and 4 bases from J, with 15 bases between. CDR3 sequence (DNA): TGTGCCAGCGGCCGGAGAGCCGGGTACGAGCAGTACTTC. Amino acid sequence: CASGRRAGYEQYF.